In its sample, the clone carrying this T cell receptor (beta chain) ranks as medium-sized. These data are taken from a study of HIV-infected patients and healthy controls. No cell fractionation was done, so the repertoire covers all unsorted peripheral blood T cells. Alpha and beta constant-region primers primed reverse transcription of around 500 ng RNA. Separate chain-specific third strand synthesis with multiplexing indices produced the alpha and beta libraries. A short first PCR added P5 and P7 adapter elements and a second index. TCRdb called the 5' RACE reads again in MiXCR, with one record for every CDR3 protein. Here the sample spans 6,000 to 9,500 distinct CDR3 sequences, 9.3% being singletons. Germline CDR1 is SGHAT and CDR2 is FQNNGV. V lost 3 bases, J lost 2 bases, and 11 bases lay in between. CDR3 length: 14 residues.

The sample was blood, taken before antiretroviral therapy. The J gene is TRBJ2-7, the V gene TRBV11-2; D is ambiguous. The TCR originated in an adult with HIV infection. Here the CDR3 reads CASSLTDETYEQYF. In nucleotides, the CDR3 is TGTGCCAGCAGCTTGACTGATGAAACCTACGAGCAGTACTTC.